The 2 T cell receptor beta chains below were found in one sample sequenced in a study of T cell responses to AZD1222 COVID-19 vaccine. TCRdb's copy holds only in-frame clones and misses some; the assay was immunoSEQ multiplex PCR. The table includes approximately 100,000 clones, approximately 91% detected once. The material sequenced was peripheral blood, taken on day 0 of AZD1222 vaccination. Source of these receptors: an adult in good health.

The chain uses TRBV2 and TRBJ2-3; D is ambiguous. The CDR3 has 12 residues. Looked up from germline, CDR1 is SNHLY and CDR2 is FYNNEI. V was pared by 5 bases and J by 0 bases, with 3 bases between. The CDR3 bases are TGTGCCAGCAGTATGAGCACAGATACGCAGTATTTT. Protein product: CASSMSTDTQYF.

This chain's CDR3 is CASSQSREGYTF. For the CDR3, the DNA is TGCGCCAGCAGCCAATCCAGGGAAGGCTACACCTTC. V is TRBV4-3 and J is TRBJ1-2, with D possibly TRBD1 on 5 matching bases. The CDR3 covers 12 residues. The V gene lost 2 bases and the J gene lost 8 bases, with 9 bases spanning the gap. The germline V gene has CDR1 LGHNA and CDR2 YSLEER.